This T cell receptor beta chain stems from a study of blood T cells in healthy people across ages. A second PCR, run for roughly 7 to 12 cycles, used a sample-barcoded 5' primer plus a J-beta primer mix. TCRdb reprocessed the 5' RACE reads with MiXCR, giving one entry per CDR3 protein. The sample yields just under 550,000 distinct CDR3 sequences, nearly 25% seen once. This clonotype was observed a few times. The V and J ends lost 4 bases and 1 base respectively, with 16 bases between them. Germline-derived CDR1 and CDR2 are KGHDR and SFDVKD. This CDR3 region has 18 residues. Donors ranged from about 6 to 90 years old and were healthy Caucasians in Russia. These same records also appear under a second study, on T cells of mothers and their children. That study reports: Maternal samples each gave over 8 million TCR beta CDR3 reads, and child samples about 3 million each. It was observed that no persistent microchimeric T cell clones could be detected.

The gene calls are TRBV24-1 and TRBJ2-6, with D perhaps TRBD1 or TRBD2 (5 bases each). The specimen sequenced was blood. The receptor comes from a boy aged 10-17 years in good health. Written as DNA, the CDR3 is TGTGCCACCAGTGAAAAAGGGGTGAGGGCGTCTGGGGCCAACGTCCTGACTTTC. Translating it yields CATSEKGVRASGANVLTF.